The clone carrying this T cell receptor beta chain was picked up many times. What it recognizes is unknown. Via MiXCR, TCRdb re-called the reads, giving one row per CDR3 protein. The sample lists 140,000 to 150,000 distinct CDR3 sequences; more than 30% were seen once. CDR3 length: 17 amino acids. V was clipped by 2 bases and J by 2 bases; unmatched bases: 7. The V gene's germline CDR1 is SGHVS and CDR2 FQNEAQ. This entry belongs to a study of T cell repertoires in cytomegalovirus infection. About the research overall: As its CMV epitopes, the study selected recently identified HLA-C-restricted and well-studied HLA-B-restricted targets. Matching HLA type and CMV infection were both indicated by public TCR beta signatures.

Study outcomes and limitations: What dominated the ex vivo response were HLA-C-restricted CMV-specific TCR beta clonotypes.

This specimen was CD8+ T cells from cultured PBMCs, taken from culture after CMV antigen stimulation. V and J are TRBV7-8 and TRBJ2-3, with 10 positions matching TRBD2. The source of this sequence is a human donor in good health (CMV status not recorded). Some clones in this sample may be carry-over from other donors' samples. The CDR3 DNA reads TGTGCCAGCAGCTTACACCGGACTAGCGGCCACACAGATACGCAGTATTTT. This gives the protein CASSLHRTSGHTDTQYF.